The 21 T cell receptor beta chains below were found in one sample sequenced in a study of human T cells and chemical hapten exposure. Documented time point: pre-sensitization, week 0. The treatment: therapeutic diphenylcyclopropenone sensitization with weekly scalp DPC. TCRdb independently ran MiXCR on the RACE reads; one entry per CDR3 protein. Altogether around 200,000 distinct CDR3 sequences are present, roughly 30% being singletons, with the ten largest covering approximately 3%. This specimen consisted of whole blood, obtained in connection with sensitization to the hapten diphenylcyclopropenone (DPC). These receptors all stem from a woman in her 30s with alopecia areata. Some clones in this sample may be carry-over from other donors' samples.

The chain recombines TRBV7-9 with TRBJ2-1; 7 nucleotides line up with TRBD2. This CDR3 comprises 12 residues. The J segment lost 10 bases and the V segment lost 6 bases, leaving 6 bases of the junction unmatched. Germline lookup yields CDR1 SEHNR and CDR2 FQNEAQ (reference sequence). CDR3 in amino acids: CASSPLAEEQFF. The CDR3 DNA reads TGTGCCAGCAGTCCCCTAGCGGAGGAGCAGTTCTTC. Filled out from reference TRBV7-9 and TRBJ2-1, the complete variable domain reads DTGVSQNPRHKITKRGQNVTFRCDPISEHNRLYWYRQTLGQGPEFLTYFQNEAQLEKSRLLSDRFSAERPKGSFSTLEIQRTEQGDSAMYLCASSPLAEEQFFGPGTRLTVL.

This clonotype was seen more than once but under ten times. The chain carries TRBV13 and TRBJ2-5; D remains ambiguous. Germline CDR1 PRHDT, CDR2 FYEKMQ (reference sequence). V was shortened by 5 bases and J by 3 bases, with 10 bases between the two germline ends. The CDR3 is 13 amino acids. The chain's CDR3 is CASSPSREETQYF. The DNA for the CDR3 is TGTGCCAGCAGCCCATCTAGAGAAGAGACCCAGTACTTC.

This chain uses TRBV4-3 with TRBJ2-5, with 9 bases identical to TRBD2. After removal of 0 bases from V and 5 bases from J, the junction contained 4 bases not matched to a gene. The CDR3 totals 15 residues. Germline-derived CDR1 and CDR2 are LGHNA and YSLEER. DNA of the CDR3: TGCGCCAGCAGCCAAGAACGCGGGGGGGCCGAGACCCAGTACTTC. It encodes CASSQERGGAETQYF.

The chain employs TRBV20-1 and TRBJ2-1, with TRBD1 identical over 10 bases. This CDR3 spans 16 amino acids. The ends lost 6 bases at V and 9 bases at J; junction bases unmatched: 17. Germline V gives CDR1 DFQATT, CDR2 SNEGSKA (reference sequence). CDR3 nucleotide sequence: TGCAGTGCACCGACCGGGACAGGGGCCGGGTTTGGTGAGCAGTTCTTC. This translates into CSAPTGTGAGFGEQFF.

This clonotype was found a few times. The chain links TRBV12-3 or TRBV12-4 to TRBJ1-4; 7 bases map to TRBD1. CDR3 size: 11 residues. The J segment lost 15 bases and the V segment lost 3 bases, leaving 4 bases of the junction unmatched. CDR3 DNA: TGTGCCAGCAGTTTCAACAGGGGCATGTTTTTT. Translating gives CASSFNRGMFF.

At least ten counts were recorded for this clonotype. The V call is TRBV4-1, the J call TRBJ2-2; 10 bases fit TRBD2. The CDR3 length is 21 residues. The trim removed 0 bases at V and 2 bases at J, leaving 15 bases unmatched. Germline CDR1 is MGHRA and CDR2 is YSYEKL. The CDR3 DNA follows: TGCGCCAGCAGCCAAGAGAGTCTAAAGGCACTAGCGGGACGAAACACCGGGGAGCTGTTTTTT. Translating gives CASSQESLKALAGRNTGELFF.

The V call is TRBV14, the J call TRBJ2-7; no clear D. Germline CDR1 and CDR2: SGHDN and FVKESK. The V and J ends lost 0 bases and 2 bases respectively, with 14 bases between them. The CDR3 covers 16 residues. The CDR3 nucleotides read TGTGCCAGCAGCCAAGATATGGCCTCATCTACCTACGAGCAGTACTTC. Translated: CASSQDMASSTYEQYF. The entire variable domain, with the rest obtained from reference TRBV14 and TRBJ2-7, is as follows: EAGVTQFPSHSVIEKGQTVTLRCDPISGHDNLYWYRRVMGKEIKFLLHFVKESKQDESGMPNNRFLAERTGGTYSTLKVQPAELEDSGVYFCASSQDMASSTYEQYFGPGTRLTVT.

This clonotype was counted a few times. V gene TRBV7-6 combines with J gene TRBJ1-1, with D possibly being TRBD1 (5 bases). The V end was cut by 4 bases, the J end by 6 bases, with 9 bases between. Per germline, CDR1 SGHVS and CDR2 FNYEAQ. The CDR3 contains 12 residues. The CDR3 DNA reads as TGTGCCAGCAGCTCGCAGGGAGCTGAAGCTTTCTTT. Protein product: CASSSQGAEAFF.

In its sample, this clonotype was seen a few times. CDR3 in amino acids: CASSPSSASYNEQFF. The CDR3 DNA is TGTGCCAGCAGCCCTTCTAGCGCCTCCTACAATGAGCAGTTCTTC. The rearrangement links TRBV9 to TRBJ2-1, with a possible D match to TRBD2 (6 bases). The germline V and J ends were trimmed by 4 bases and 0 bases, with 11 bases remaining between them. Germline lookup yields CDR1 SGDLS and CDR2 YYNGEE. The CDR3 covers 15 residues.

V gene TRBV12-3 or TRBV12-4 combines with J gene TRBJ2-1, with TRBD2 matching over 11 bases. The CDR3 covers 14 residues. V was pared by 7 bases and J by 2 bases, with 1 base of the junction left unmatched. CDR3 DNA sequence: TGTGCCAGCACGACTAGCGGGGCCTACAATGAGCAGTTCTTC. Amino acid sequence: CASTTSGAYNEQFF.

This clonotype was counted only a few times. This sequence joins TRBV28 and TRBJ2-5; D could derive from TRBD1 or TRBD2 (6 bases each). The CDR3 covers 18 residues. Trimming took 3 bases from V and 5 from J, leaving 25 bases between them. Germline lookup yields CDR1 MDHEN and CDR2 SYDVKM. The CDR3 region has the DNA TGTGCCAGCAGTTTGGCCTTTAGGGGGGCCGGCGGTTGGGAGACCCAGTACTTC. Translated: CASSLAFRGAGGWETQYF.

The CDR3, as DNA: TGTGCCAGCAGCTTCCAGACTAGCGGCACAGATACGCAGTATTTT. Translating it yields CASSFQTSGTDTQYF. The genes are TRBV7-2 and TRBJ2-3; TRBD2 matches 8 bases. J gave up 1 base and V 3 bases, and 3 bases lay outside the gene matches. Germline values: CDR1 SGHTA, CDR2 FQGNSA. CDR3 length equals 15 residues.

The chain employs TRBV15 and TRBJ2-7; D may be TRBD1 (6 bases). Looked up from germline, CDR1 is LNHNV and CDR2 is YYDKDF (reference sequence). V lost 3 bases to trimming and J lost 4 bases, with 16 bases between them. The CDR3 spans 15 residues. DNA of the CDR3: TGTGCCACCAGCAGGGACAGTGGGTTGGGATACGAGCAGTACTTC. Amino acids: CATSRDSGLGYEQYF. The whole variable domain, filled in from reference TRBV15 and TRBJ2-7, reads DAMVIQNPRYQVTQFGKPVTLSCSQTLNHNVMYWYQQKSSQAPKLLFHYYDKDFNNEADTPDNFQSRRPNTSFCFLDIRSPGLGDTAMYLCATSRDSGLGYEQYFGPGTRLTVT.

The J gene is TRBJ1-5, the V gene TRBV10-3; a weak D match, TRBD1 (5 bases). From germline, CDR1 is ENHRY and CDR2 SYGVKD. V was clipped by 4 bases and J by 11 bases, with 15 bases between them. This CDR3 is 13 amino acids long. CDR3 nucleotide sequence: TGTGCCATCAGTGGGGACCCTAGTGGGACCCAGCATTTT. The encoded protein is CAISGDPSGTQHF.

This clonotype was detected a few times. The V gene is TRBV14, the J gene TRBJ1-1; D is undetermined. Trimming stripped 1 base from V and 4 bases from J, with 19 bases between. The germline V gene has CDR1 SGHDN and CDR2 FVKESK. This CDR3 is 17 amino acids long. CDR3 nucleotides: TGTGCCAGCAGCCAAGTGGCAGGCTCGAGTCCGGGCACTGAAGCTTTCTTT. Protein: CASSQVAGSSPGTEAFF.

Only a few counts were recorded for this clonotype. The V call is TRBV28, the J call TRBJ2-7; D gene unclear. V dropped 5 bases and J dropped 6 bases, with 14 bases sitting between them. In germline, CDR1 is MDHEN, CDR2 SYDVKM. CDR3 length: 13 amino acids. CDR3 bases: TGTGCCAGCAGTCTACGGAGCCATGTCGAGCAGTACTTC. Protein sequence: CASSLRSHVEQYF.

The chain employs TRBV12-3 or TRBV12-4 and TRBJ1-1; 9 nucleotides agree with TRBD1. The V gene end was trimmed by 6 bases and the J gene end by 0 bases; junction bases not matched to a gene: 8. The CDR3 totals 16 residues. This CDR3 reads CASRSGQGLMNTEAFF. In nucleotides, the CDR3 is TGTGCCAGCAGATCGGGACAGGGACTCATGAACACTGAAGCTTTCTTT.

There are a few counts of this clonotype. This chain joins TRBV15 and TRBJ2-1, with a tentative D call TRBD2 (5 bases). This CDR3 region has 14 residues. Germline V gives CDR1 LNHNV, CDR2 YYDKDF (reference sequence). V was clipped by 0 bases and J by 8 bases, with 11 bases between them. The CDR3 DNA reads as TGTGCCACCAGCAGAGATTTTGTGGGAGATGAGCAGTTCTTC. It yields the protein CATSRDFVGDEQFF.

This clonotype came up a few times. This sequence joins TRBV6-2 or TRBV6-3 and TRBJ2-5, with D unclear. CDR3 length: 11 residues. V was pared by 3 bases and J by 5 bases, with 4 bases between. CDR1 is MNHEY and CDR2 is SVGEGT in the germline V gene. CDR3 coding DNA: TGTGCCAGCAGTTATTGGGAGACCCAGTACTTC. Amino acid sequence: CASSYWETQYF.

The chain couples TRBV27 to TRBJ2-3; D not resolved. The ends were cut back, 5 bases at V and 0 bases at J, with 9 bases in the middle. The CDR3 spans 14 residues. Germline CDR1 and CDR2: MNHEY and SMNVEV (reference sequence). The CDR3 protein is CASSTYSSTDTQYF. Here the CDR3 DNA reads TGTGCCAGCAGTACCTACTCTAGCACAGATACGCAGTATTTT.

The CDR3 protein is CASSSYVAYEQYF. CDR3 nucleotide sequence: TGTGCCAGCAGCTCATACGTGGCTTACGAGCAGTACTTC. The chain has TRBV7-2 and TRBJ2-7, with D unresolved. V was clipped by 4 bases and J by 4 bases, with 11 bases between them. Germline CDR1 SGHTA, CDR2 FQGNSA. CDR3 length equals 13 residues.